These 32 T cell receptor beta chains share one sample of origin, sequenced in a study of blood T cell repertoires in COVID-19. TCRdb keeps only in-frame clones here, not all; method: immunoSEQ multiplex PCR. The repertoire includes hundreds of thousands of clones, approximately 80% of them detected once, and around 4% sits in the top ten. Sequences were obtained from PBMCs or T cells enriched from blood (not recorded which). The receptor source for this set is a man aged 25 to 45 with acute COVID-19.

This chain connects TRBV4-1 to TRBJ1-6; D remains unclear. The V gene's germline CDR1 is MGHRA and CDR2 YSYEKL. V lost 1 base and J lost 17, with 18 bases in between. This CDR3 comprises 14 residues. CDR3 region: CASSQATVGGFFHF. CDR3 nucleotides: TGCGCCAGCAGCCAAGCTACAGTGGGAGGGTTCTTCCACTTT.

This chain connects TRBV5-4 to TRBJ2-7, with a weak D call TRBD2 (6 bases). The CDR3 totals 13 residues. The germline V and J ends were trimmed by 5 bases and 2 bases, with 11 bases remaining between them. Germline lookup yields CDR1 SGHNT and CDR2 YYREEE (reference sequence). CDR3: CASSHSGPYEQYF. CDR3 DNA: TGTGCCAGCAGTCATAGCGGCCCCTACGAGCAGTACTTC.

V is TRBV3-1 (or the pseudogene TRBV3-2) and J is TRBJ2-2; weak D call: TRBD2 (6 bases). Germline V gene data show CDR1 as LGHDT and CDR2 as YNNKEL (reference sequence). This CDR3 has 12 amino acids. V was shortened by 6 bases and J by 6 bases, with 8 bases between the two germline ends. The CDR3, as DNA: TGTGCCAGCAGACGACTAGCCGGGGAGCTGTTTTTT. Residues: CASRRLAGELFF.

This clone came up a few times. The V call is TRBV6-1, the J call TRBJ1-1; D may be TRBD1 (5 bases). The CDR3 totals 13 residues. Germline values: CDR1 MNHNS, CDR2 SASEGT. V lost 3 bases and J lost 11, with 16 bases in between. The chain's CDR3 is CASSDGGAGRAFF. The DNA of the CDR3 is TGTGCCAGCAGTGACGGCGGGGCCGGGAGGGCTTTCTTT.

V gene TRBV5-1 combines with J gene TRBJ1-6; TRBD1 matches 7 bases. Germline assignment: CDR1 SGHRS and CDR2 YFSETQ. The CDR3 has 14 residues. Unmatched junction bases numbered 5, after V lost 4 bases and J lost 7 bases. CDR3 nucleotide sequence: TGCGCCAGCAGCCGGGACAGTCAAAATTCACCCCTCCACTTT. Its translation is CASSRDSQNSPLHF.

The chain links TRBV7-2 to TRBJ1-2, with D possibly matching TRBD1 (6 bases). V was clipped by 6 bases and J by 4 bases, with 15 bases between them. CDR3 length: 14 residues. The germline CDR1 and CDR2 sequences are SGHTA and FQGNSA. The CDR3 region has the DNA TGTGCCAGCAGACAAAGACAGGTTATCTATGGCTACACCTTC. Encoded protein: CASRQRQVIYGYTF.

The rearrangement links TRBV21-1 to TRBJ2-3; TRBD2 is the table's D call and was not checked against the DNA. TRBV21-1 is an annotated pseudogene. The CDR3 length is 15 residues. The CDR3 loop reads CASSKGGAYTDTQYF. The CDR3 DNA follows: TGTGCCAGCAGCAAGGGGGGGGCATACACAGATACGCAGTATTTT.

This sequence joins TRBV29-1 and TRBJ1-5; possibly TRBD1 for D (5 bases). Germline CDR1 and CDR2: SQVTM and ANQGSEA. The CDR3 is made up of 13 amino acids. V was trimmed by 7 bases and J by 6 bases, leaving 16 bases between them. Here the CDR3 reads CSASREGSQPQHF. The CDR3 bases are TGCAGCGCTTCCAGGGAGGGGAGTCAGCCCCAGCATTTT.

With regard to this clone: This sample includes further DNA sequences coding for the same CDR3. The V gene is TRBV5-1, the J gene TRBJ1-2, with D perhaps TRBD1 (6 bases). The V end was cut by 4 bases, the J end by 8 bases, with 15 bases between. There are 13 residues in the CDR3. Germline-derived CDR1 and CDR2 are SGHRS and YFSETQ. CDR3 DNA sequence: TGCGCCAGCAGCCTTGGTCAGGGGCTCGGCTACACCTTC. Its protein product is CASSLGQGLGYTF.

The rearrangement joins TRBV6-5 to TRBJ1-5; D unclear. V shed 8 bases and J shed 2 bases, with 7 bases lying between them. Per germline, CDR1 MNHEY and CDR2 SVGAGI. This CDR3 has 12 amino acids. The CDR3 coding sequence is TGTGCCAGCCATGCAGGCAATCAGCCCCAGCATTTT. This sequence encodes CASHAGNQPQHF.

The chain recombines TRBV30 with TRBJ1-4, with D hard to call. The CDR3 consists of 11 residues. Germline CDR1 and CDR2: GTSNPN and SVGIG (reference sequence). V lost 5 bases, J lost 7 bases, and 8 bases lay in between. CDR3 sequence: CAWERSEKLFF. The CDR3 DNA is TGTGCCTGGGAACGGAGTGAAAAACTGTTTTTT. The whole variable domain, remainder taken from reference TRBV30 and TRBJ1-4, is SQTIHQWPATLVQPVGSPLSLECTVEGTSNPNLYWYRQAAGRGLQLLFYSVGIGQISSEVPQNLSASRPQDRQFILSSKKLLLSDSGFYLCAWERSEKLFFGSGTQLSVL.

J is TRBJ1-1 and V is TRBV3-1 (or the pseudogene TRBV3-2); tentative D call: TRBD1 (5 bases). Germline CDR1 and CDR2: LGHDT and YNNKEL (reference sequence). The CDR3 sequence is 16 residues long. Trimming took off 0 bases at V and 5 bases at J, with 16 bases between the two ends. The CDR3 spells CASSQDMPPGGTEAFF. CDR3 coding DNA: TGTGCCAGCAGCCAAGATATGCCGCCCGGGGGGACTGAAGCTTTCTTT.

The chain is built from TRBV11-2 and TRBJ1-3; 8 bases fit TRBD1. The germline V gene encodes CDR1 SGHAT and CDR2 FQNNGV. The CDR3 length is 14 residues. The trim removed 6 bases at V and 0 bases at J, leaving 1 base unmatched. The CDR3 loop is CASRGTGSGNTIYF. The CDR3 DNA reads as TGTGCCAGCAGGGGGACAGGCTCTGGAAACACCATATATTTT.

CDR3 protein: CAWTPLGPNTEAFF. Here the CDR3 DNA reads TGTGCCTGGACCCCCCTGGGGCCGAACACTGAAGCTTTCTTT. V usage is TRBV30 and J usage is TRBJ1-1; possible D gene TRBD1, 5 bases. The CDR3 is 14 residues long. Germline V gene lookup returns CDR1 GTSNPN and CDR2 SVGIG (reference sequence). V was shortened by 4 bases and J by 1 base, with 13 bases between the two germline ends.

The chain has TRBV7-9 and TRBJ2-7, with 9 positions matching TRBD2. Trimming at V came to 1 base and at J to 2 bases, leaving 6 bases not matched to a gene. Germline CDR1 and CDR2: SEHNR and FQNEAQ (reference sequence). The CDR3 is made up of 16 amino acids. The CDR3 coding sequence is TGTGCCAGCAGCTTAGAGTTGGGACTAGCTGCCTACGAGCAGTACTTC. It encodes CASSLELGLAAYEQYF.

The V and J genes are TRBV6-5 and TRBJ1-5, with D possibly being TRBD1 (5 bases). Germline-derived CDR1 and CDR2 are MNHEY and SVGAGI. Between the trimmed V and J ends, which lost 6 bases and 2 bases, there was a span of 11 bases. The CDR3 spans 14 residues. The CDR3, as DNA: TGTGCCAGCAGACGACAAGGGGGCAATCAGCCCCAGCATTTT. Translated: CASRRQGGNQPQHF.

The V call is TRBV7-9, the J call TRBJ1-5; D perhaps matches TRBD1 (6 bases). Germline lookup yields CDR1 SEHNR and CDR2 FQNEAQ (reference sequence). This CDR3 is 15 amino acids long. The germline V and J ends were trimmed by 5 bases and 1 base, with 12 bases remaining between them. Written as DNA, the CDR3 is TGTGCCAGCAGCCCAACAGGGATGAGCAATCAGCCCCAGCATTTT. This sequence encodes CASSPTGMSNQPQHF.

This sequence joins TRBV5-1 and TRBJ2-3, with 7 nucleotides matching TRBD2. CDR1 is SGHRS, CDR2 YFSETQ, per germline. Germline trimming cut 4 bases from V and 5 bases from J; bases unmatched to any gene: 13. The length of the CDR3 is 16 residues. CDR3 residues: CASSLGLGEAGDTQYF. The CDR3 coding sequence is TGCGCCAGCAGCCTCGGACTAGGGGAGGCGGGAGATACGCAGTATTTT.

The rearrangement uses TRBV25-1 and TRBJ2-7; D may be TRBD1 (7 bases). V was cut by 7 bases and J by 2 bases, with 15 bases left in between. This CDR3 comprises 14 residues. Germline lookup yields CDR1 MGHDK and CDR2 SYGVNS. CDR3 nucleotides: TGTGCCAGCACGGTTGGAGGGGGCCCCTACGAGCAGTACTTC. Amino acids: CASTVGGGPYEQYF.

This chain uses TRBV10-3 with TRBJ2-1; 14 bases are shared with TRBD2. The CDR3 contains 15 residues. Germline loops: CDR1 ENHRY, CDR2 SYGVKD. V gave up 9 bases and J gave up 10 bases; unmatched junction bases: 11. The CDR3 DNA reads TGTGCCATAGGCACCGGGACTAGCGGGGGTTTGGAGCAGTTCTTC. Encoded protein: CAIGTGTSGGLEQFF.

CDR3 loop: CASSQEASGGYQETQYF. CDR3 DNA: TGTGCCAGCAGCCAAGAAGCTAGCGGGGGGTACCAAGAGACCCAGTACTTC. The chain joins TRBV14 to TRBJ2-5, with 11 bases aligning to TRBD2. CDR3 length: 17 residues. Trimming cost V 0 bases and J 0 bases; bases outside gene matches: 3. Germline values: CDR1 SGHDN, CDR2 FVKESK.

This sequence joins TRBV3-1 (or the pseudogene TRBV3-2) and TRBJ2-5; 11 bases agree with TRBD2. The germline CDR1 and CDR2 sequences are LGHDT and YNNKEL (reference sequence). The CDR3 has 15 residues. Unmatched junction bases numbered 5, after V lost 1 base and J lost 7 bases. The CDR3: CASSQVLAGEGTQYF. As DNA, the CDR3 is TGTGCCAGCAGCCAAGTACTAGCGGGGGAGGGGACCCAGTACTTC.

J is TRBJ2-3 and V is TRBV6-4; 7 bases are shared with TRBD2. The CDR3 has 16 amino acids. CDR1 is MRHNA and CDR2 is SNTAGT in the germline V gene. V lost 4 bases, J lost 3 bases, and 10 bases stayed unmatched. The CDR3 sequence: CASSATGLGGTDTQYF. In nucleotides, the CDR3 is TGTGCCAGCAGTGCGACGGGACTCGGGGGGACAGATACGCAGTATTTT.

This chain uses TRBV7-6 with TRBJ2-5; 14 bases line up with TRBD2. The CDR3 length is 16 residues. Unmatched junction bases numbered 8, after V lost 6 bases and J lost 5 bases. Germline V lookup: CDR1 SGHVS, CDR2 FNYEAQ. CDR3 sequence (DNA): TGTGCCAGCAGATCGACTAGCGGGGGGGCCGGTGAGACCCAGTACTTC. It translates to CASRSTSGGAGETQYF.

The V call is TRBV6-4, the J call TRBJ1-6; no clear D gene. This CDR3 region has 13 residues. Trimming took 3 bases from V and 9 from J, leaving 9 bases between them. Looked up from germline, CDR1 is MRHNA and CDR2 is SNTAGT. The CDR3 coding sequence is TGTGCCAGCAGTGAACGAGCGGGTTCACCCCTCCACTTT. This translates into CASSERAGSPLHF.

CDR3 in amino acids: CASRIGLAASYEQYF. The CDR3 DNA reads TGTGCCAGCAGGATCGGACTAGCGGCCTCCTACGAGCAGTACTTC. V and J are TRBV27 and TRBJ2-7; 10 nucleotides match TRBD2. The germline V gene encodes CDR1 MNHEY and CDR2 SMNVEV (reference sequence). V gave up 6 bases and J gave up 0 bases; unmatched junction bases: 5. This CDR3 has 15 amino acids.

The CDR3 DNA sequence: TGTGCCAGCAGCTTATATGCAGGGGGCAATAATTCACCCCTCCACTTT. Translating it yields CASSLYAGGNNSPLHF. J is TRBJ1-6 and V is TRBV7-3, with 8 bases aligning to TRBD1. Germline CDR1 SGHTA, CDR2 FQGTGA. The V gene end was trimmed by 2 bases and the J gene end by 5 bases; junction bases not matched to a gene: 5. This CDR3 has 16 residues.

This clone is a singleton in its sample. The chain uses TRBV19 and TRBJ2-1, with D tentatively TRBD2 (6 bases). In germline, CDR1 is LNHDA, CDR2 SQIVND (reference sequence). This CDR3 contains 12 residues. Trimming took off 1 base at V and 8 bases at J, with 6 bases between the two ends. CDR3 DNA: TGTGCCAGTAGTATAGGGGGGGATGAGCAGTTCTTC. This gives the protein CASSIGGDEQFF. Full variable domain (rest looked up from reference TRBV19 and TRBJ2-1): DGGITQSPKYLFRKEGQNVTLSCEQNLNHDAMYWYRQDPGQGLRLIYYSQIVNDFQKGDIAEGYSVSREKKESFPLTVTSAQKNPTAFYLCASSIGGDEQFFGPGTRLTVL.

This clone was recorded only once. CDR3 region: CASRSTGGRGEQYF. DNA for the CDR3: TGTGCCAGCAGATCGACAGGGGGACGGGGCGAGCAGTACTTC. The V gene is TRBV19, the J gene TRBJ2-7; 9 bases are a match to TRBD1. Trimming cost V 9 bases and J 6 bases; bases outside gene matches: 12. The germline CDR1 and CDR2 sequences are LNHDA and SQIVND (reference sequence). CDR3 size: 14 residues.

The chain is built from TRBV30 and TRBJ1-2; TRBD1 agrees at 7 bases. Germline CDR1 GTSNPN, CDR2 SVGIG (reference sequence). This CDR3 has 12 residues. J lost 6 bases, V lost 2 bases, and 3 bases had no gene match. In DNA, the CDR3 is TGTGCCTGGAGTTTGACAGGGCATGGCTACACCTTC. This sequence encodes CAWSLTGHGYTF.

The genes are TRBV6-5 and TRBJ2-7; the match to TRBD2 covers 8 bases. Germline CDR1 is MNHEY and CDR2 is SVGAGI. V lost 2 bases to trimming and J lost 6 bases; unmatched junction nucleotides: 6. The CDR3 covers 14 residues. The CDR3 DNA reads TGTGCCAGCAGTTACAAGGGACTAGTCGGCGAGCAGTACTTC. As protein: CASSYKGLVGEQYF.

This sequence joins TRBV19 and TRBJ1-3; maybe TRBD1 (6 bases). The V gene lost 8 bases and the J gene lost 2 bases, with 13 bases spanning the gap. There are 14 residues in the CDR3. CDR1 is LNHDA, CDR2 SQIVND, per germline (reference sequence). The CDR3 DNA reads TGTGCCAGTGGAAGGACAGAAGCTGGAAACACCATATATTTT. Translated, it gives CASGRTEAGNTIYF.